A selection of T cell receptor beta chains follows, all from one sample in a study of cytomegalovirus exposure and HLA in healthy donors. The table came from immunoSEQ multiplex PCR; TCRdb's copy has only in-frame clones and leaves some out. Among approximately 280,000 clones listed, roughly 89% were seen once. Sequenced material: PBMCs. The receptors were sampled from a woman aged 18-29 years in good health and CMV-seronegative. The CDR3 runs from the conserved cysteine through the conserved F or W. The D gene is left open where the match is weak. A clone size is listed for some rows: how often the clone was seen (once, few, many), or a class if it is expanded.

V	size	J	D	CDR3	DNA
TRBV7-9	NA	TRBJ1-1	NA	CASSLNRVMNTEAFF	TGTGCCAGCAGCTTAAACAGGGTGATGAACACTGAAGCTTTCTTT
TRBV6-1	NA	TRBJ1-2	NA	CASSEAPLSATVLYGYTF	TGTGCCAGCAGTGAAGCTCCCCTGAGCGCGACGGTCCTCTATGGCTACACCTTC
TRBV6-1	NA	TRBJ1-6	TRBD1	CAGQGDNNSPLHF	TGTGCCGGTCAGGGGGATAATAATTCACCCCTCCACTTT
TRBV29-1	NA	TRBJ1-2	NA	CSVVGALNYGYTF	TGCAGCGTTGTGGGGGCCCTGAACTATGGCTACACCTTC
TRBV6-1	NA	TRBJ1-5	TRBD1	CASSVRDSDQPQHF	TGTGCCAGCAGTGTGAGGGACAGTGATCAGCCCCAGCATTTT
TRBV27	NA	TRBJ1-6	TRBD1	CASMDFFWGQNNSPLHF	TGTGCCAGCATGGATTTTTTTTGGGGACAGAATAATTCACCCCTCCACTTT
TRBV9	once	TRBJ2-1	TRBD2	CASSGGGGASNEQFF	TGTGCCAGCAGCGGGGGCGGGGGGGCAAGTAATGAGCAGTTCTTC
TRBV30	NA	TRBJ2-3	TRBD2	CARSGGRTDTQYF	TGTGCCCGGAGCGGGGGGCGCACAGATACGCAGTATTTT
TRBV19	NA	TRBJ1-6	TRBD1	CASSIGDRVGSPLHF	TGTGCCAGTAGTATAGGGGACAGGGTCGGGTCACCCCTCCACTTT
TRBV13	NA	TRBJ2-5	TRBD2	CASSPWGRGGAQYF	TGTGCCAGCAGCCCCTGGGGGAGGGGTGGGGCCCAGTACTTC
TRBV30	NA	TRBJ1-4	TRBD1	CAWSQGVNEKLFF	TGTGCCTGGAGTCAGGGGGTTAATGAAAAACTGTTTTTT
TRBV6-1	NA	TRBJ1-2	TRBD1	CASSQKGAFGYTF	TGTGCCAGCAGCCAAAAGGGGGCGTTTGGCTACACCTTC
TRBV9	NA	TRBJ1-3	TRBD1	CASSGRQGGEGNTIYF	TGTGCCAGCAGCGGGAGACAGGGAGGCGAGGGAAACACCATATATTTT
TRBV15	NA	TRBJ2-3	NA	CATSRELSSAKSNTQYF	TGTGCCACCAGCAGAGAACTTTCTAGCGCCAAAAGTAATACGCAGTATTTT
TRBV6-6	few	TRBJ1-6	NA	CASSRTGPSPLHF	TGTGCCAGCAGTAGAACAGGTCCATCACCCCTCCACTTT
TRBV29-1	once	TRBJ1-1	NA	CSVEVRGDGSDTEAFF	TGCAGCGTTGAAGTTCGGGGGGACGGGTCGGACACTGAAGCTTTCTTT
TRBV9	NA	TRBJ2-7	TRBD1	CASSETGGSSYEQYF	TGTGCCAGCAGCGAAACAGGGGGGAGCTCCTACGAGCAGTACTTC
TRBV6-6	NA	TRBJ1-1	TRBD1	CASSNRGGYTEAFF	TGTGCCAGCAGTAACAGGGGTGGTTACACTGAAGCTTTCTTT
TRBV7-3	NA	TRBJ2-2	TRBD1	CASSSPGQGTGELFF	TGTGCCAGCAGCTCCCCGGGACAGGGGACCGGGGAGCTGTTTTTT
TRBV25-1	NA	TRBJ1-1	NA	CASSALLGTGSVAFF	TGTGCCAGCAGTGCCTTACTGGGTACAGGGTCGGTAGCTTTCTTT
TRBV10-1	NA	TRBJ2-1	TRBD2	CASSDHGGDWGNEQFF	TGCGCCAGCAGTGACCACGGGGGGGATTGGGGAAATGAGCAGTTCTTC
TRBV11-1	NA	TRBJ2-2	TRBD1	CASSFTGTGRTGELFF	TGTGCCAGCAGCTTCACCGGGACAGGGAGAACCGGGGAGCTGTTTTTT
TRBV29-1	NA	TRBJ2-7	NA	CSVGPRDFSREQYF	TGCAGCGTTGGCCCGCGGGATTTCTCCCGCGAGCAGTACTTC
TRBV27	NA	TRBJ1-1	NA	CASSLRLGSEAFF	TGTGCCAGCAGTTTACGCCTTGGGAGTGAAGCTTTCTTT
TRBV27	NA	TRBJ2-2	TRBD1	CASSLGTGAGELFF	TGTGCCAGCAGTTTGGGGACAGGGGCCGGGGAGCTGTTTTTT
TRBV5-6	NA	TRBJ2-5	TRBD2	CASSFPGLGRVTQYF	TGTGCCAGCAGCTTTCCGGGACTTGGGAGGGTGACCCAGTACTTC
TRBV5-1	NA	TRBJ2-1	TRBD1	CASTQGQGLEQFF	TGCGCCAGCACCCAGGGACAGGGACTTGAGCAGTTCTTC
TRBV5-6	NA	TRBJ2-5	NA	CASTLRWSETQYF	TGTGCCAGCACCTTAAGGTGGAGTGAGACCCAGTACTTC
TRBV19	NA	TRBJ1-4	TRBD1	CASSADRGRGYEKLFF	TGTGCCAGTAGTGCGGACAGGGGGCGCGGTTATGAAAAACTGTTTTTT
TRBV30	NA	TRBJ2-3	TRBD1	CASGDRGRVDTQYF	TGTGCTTCCGGGGACAGGGGAAGGGTAGATACGCAGTATTTT
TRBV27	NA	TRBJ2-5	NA	CASSPQLVAETQYF	TGTGCCAGCAGTCCCCAACTAGTAGCCGAGACCCAGTACTTC
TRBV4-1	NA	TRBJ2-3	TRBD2	CASSQDRTSGGRDTQYF	TGCGCCAGCAGCCAAGACCGGACTAGCGGGGGGCGCGATACGCAGTATTTT